This TCR beta chain was captured in a study of blood T cell repertoires in COVID-19 (dated by TCRdb to 2018 to 2021). With respect to the entire study: Samples from collaborators originated in the United States, Italy and Spain and spanned both the acute and convalescent phases of COVID-19. The material from the prospective study consisted of cDNA or gDNA derived from T cells, B-cell-depleted T cells, or PBMCs. Subjects who had been exposed to COVID-19, were actively infected with it, or had recovered from it provided the deeply sampled blood TCRbeta repertoires that made up the dataset. The repertoires were released in a freely available public database meant as a resource for research on the immune response to SARS-CoV-2. Samples came from the ongoing ImmuneRACE study (first 160 participants) plus 1,254 subjects from 6 global collaborators. A de-identified subject ID, COVID-19 status, age in years and sex were almost always included in the sample metadata. Where available, HLA class I and class II types were obtained from metadata supplied by the sample provider rather than from assay-based typing. General conclusions and limits of the study: The amount of clinical and demographic metadata varied by source and participant and was provided uncurated.

As for this clone: The antigen it binds to is not known. Qualities for individual bases were not recorded, and no much larger clone is one base off.

The immunoSEQ Assay, a bias-controlled multiplex PCR, was used to amplify TCRbeta CDR3 regions from genomic DNA. Turning to the authors' computational methods: Nucleated cell counts per sample were estimated from amplification of reference gene primers within the assay. Sequence reads were collapsed and filtered to measure the absolute abundance of every unique TCRbeta CDR3 rearrangement. Productive Simpson clonality was computed per sample as the square root of Simpson's diversity index over productive rearrangements. As stored in TCRdb, this immuneACCESS dataset retains in-frame rearrangements with V and J assigned. A fraction of the clones does not appear; measured against another copy, unresolved V genes explain less than half of the discrepancy, and the remainder lacks a known reason. For V, J and clone size, that table is used; D and trimming come from the DNA. In this sample the table shows 140,000 to 150,000 clones, over 80% of which occur a single time. Of the sample, approximately 1.5% is held by the ten largest clones.

Each collaborating institution followed its own protocols to collect whole blood in K2EDTA tubes. For TCRbeta analysis, collaborator samples were shipped as frozen whole blood, as isolated PBMCs, or as DNA extracted from either sample type. The source of this sequence is a woman aged 45-65 years with acute or convalescent COVID-19. The sample comprised peripheral blood.

The nucleotides are TGTGCCTGGAGTAATAACTTCCTATTACAGGGTTCTGGGCCCCAGCATTTT. Its product reads: CAWSNNFLLQGSGPQHF. The sequence links TRBV30 to TRBJ1-5; the D region possibly corresponds to TRBD1 (6 bases align). CDR1 is given as GTSNPN and CDR2 as SVGIG, both from the germline V gene (reference sequence). V is clipped by 2 bases and J by 9 bases, and the sequence between their germline boundaries is 26 bases long. Including the terminal cysteine and phenylalanine, the CDR3 comprises 17 residues. Kept here is only the CDR3 DNA, which spans 51 bases and is read in frame from base 1.